Below, one TCR beta chain is given with its context. Its antigen is not identified. This entry comes from a study of persistence of HIV-infected CD4 T cells. Whole-study context: Up to about 180 mL blood was drawn at multiple time points; a couple of donors had single-time leukapheresis. A larger, less memory-rich fraction responded to anti-CD3/anti-CD28 beads than to antigen.

Nonspecific anti-CD3/anti-CD28 bead stimulation represents the broad CD4+ T cell repertoire. CD4+ T cells upregulating both CD40 ligand and CD69 were sorted as responding cells. Before stimulation, PBMCs underwent CD8+ T cell depletion. This CDR3 has 17 residues. Germline values: CDR1 SNHLY, CDR2 FYNNEI. V lost 4 bases and J lost 0; bases outside the gene matches: 8. This was the immunoSEQ version 4 assay in survey mode. Profiling relied on immunoSEQ multiplex PCR, and the TCRdb table lists in-frame clones only, not all of them. Of 40,000 or so clones listed, around 90% were seen once; the top ten hold over 0.9%.

The V gene is TRBV2, the J gene TRBJ1-3, with 8 positions matching TRBD1. The TCR originated in an adult man with HIV who was CMV-seropositive. The sample consisted of CD4+ T cells sorted from PBMCs after roughly 18-hour stimulation, taken from a patient who received antiretroviral therapy. The DNA for the CDR3 is TGTGCCAGCAGTGCCCCGGGCAGGGGGCTCTCTGGAAACACCATATATTTT. It encodes CASSAPGRGLSGNTIYF. The full variable domain, rest sourced from reference TRBV2 and TRBJ1-3, is EPEVTQTPSHQVTQMGQEVILRCVPISNHLYFYWYRQILGQKVEFLVSFYNNEISEKSEIFDDQFSVERPDGSNFTLKIRSTKLEDSAMYFCASSAPGRGLSGNTIYFGEGSWLTVV.